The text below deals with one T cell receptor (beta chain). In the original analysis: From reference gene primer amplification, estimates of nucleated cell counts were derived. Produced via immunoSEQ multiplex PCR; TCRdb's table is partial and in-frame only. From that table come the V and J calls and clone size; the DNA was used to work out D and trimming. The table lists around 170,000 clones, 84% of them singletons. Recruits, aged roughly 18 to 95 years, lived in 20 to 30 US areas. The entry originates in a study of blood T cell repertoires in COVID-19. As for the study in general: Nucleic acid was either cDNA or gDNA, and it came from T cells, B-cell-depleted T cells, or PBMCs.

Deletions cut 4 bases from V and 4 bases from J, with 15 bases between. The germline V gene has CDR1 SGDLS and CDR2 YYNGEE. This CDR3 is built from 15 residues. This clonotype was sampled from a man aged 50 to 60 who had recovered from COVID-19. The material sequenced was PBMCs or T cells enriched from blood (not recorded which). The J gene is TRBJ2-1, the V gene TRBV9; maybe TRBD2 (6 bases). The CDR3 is CASSPWGESYNEQFF. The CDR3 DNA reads TGTGCCAGCAGCCCATGGGGGGAGAGTTACAATGAGCAGTTCTTC.